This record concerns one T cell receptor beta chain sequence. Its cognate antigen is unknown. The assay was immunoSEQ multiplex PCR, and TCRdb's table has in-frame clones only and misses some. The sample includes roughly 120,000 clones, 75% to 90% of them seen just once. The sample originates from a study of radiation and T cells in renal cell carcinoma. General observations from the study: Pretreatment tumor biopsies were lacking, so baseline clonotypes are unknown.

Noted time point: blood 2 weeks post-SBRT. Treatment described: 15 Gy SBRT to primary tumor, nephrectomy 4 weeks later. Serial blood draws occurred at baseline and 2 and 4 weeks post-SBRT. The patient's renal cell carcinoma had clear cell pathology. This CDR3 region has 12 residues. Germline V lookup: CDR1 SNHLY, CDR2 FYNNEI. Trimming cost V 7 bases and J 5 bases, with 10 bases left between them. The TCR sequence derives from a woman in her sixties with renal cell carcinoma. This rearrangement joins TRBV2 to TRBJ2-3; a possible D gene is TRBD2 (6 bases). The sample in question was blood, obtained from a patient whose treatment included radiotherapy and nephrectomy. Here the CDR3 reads CASTLAQDTQYF. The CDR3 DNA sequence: TGTGCCAGCACGCTAGCGCAAGATACGCAGTATTTT.